This T cell receptor (beta chain) is drawn from a study of regulatory and conventional T cells in RAG deficiency (TCRdb year 2017). Describing the broader study: High-throughput TCR beta sequencing was used to compare the repertoire diversity and composition of Treg, conventional CD4+ and CD8+ T cells between RAG-deficient patients and healthy controls.

Broader findings and caveats from the paper: All patient T-cell subsets had shorter CDR3 lengths; Omenn syndrome patients showed >80% Treg-Tconv repertoire overlap at nucleotide and amino acid level. RAG-deficient patients showed markedly lower Shannon entropy and higher Simpson indices than control T-cell subpopulations. Some T-cell subset analyses were not done for some subjects. In Omenn syndrome and CID/AS patients compared with controls, around 100-fold fewer unique TCR beta sequences were detected from Treg cells, versus 9 to 10-fold fewer for other subsets. In Omenn syndrome patients, sorted CD25-high CD127-low cells may represent peripherally activated cells rather than bona fide Treg cells.

Receptor amplification or capture employed the immunoSEQ multiplex PCR assay. Rearranged TCR beta chain products were amplified from the genomic DNA of sorted T-cell subsets and were then sequenced. Turning to the authors' computational methods: Repertoire diversity of productive TCR beta rearrangements was quantified using Shannon entropy and Simpson indices. Clonal expansion was assessed by the summed frequency of the 100 most abundant productive TCR beta clonotypes among total reads. The TRB repertoires were evaluated with a self-reactivity index based on amino acid usage at CDR3beta positions 6 and 7. Two-way ANOVA was used for repertoire analyses, while Student t or Mann-Whitney tests were used for flow cytometric analyses. The table was pulled from immuneACCESS by TCRdb, which kept in-frame rearrangements only. Such tables lose some clones; where checked, under half of the loss comes from unresolved V genes, and the rest has no known cause. Clone size and V and J calls were adopted from that table, with D and trimming inferred from the DNA. The sample table shows fewer than 40,000 clones, and approximately 96% are seen once. The top ten constitute 0.35% of the sample.

A word on this clone: What this receptor recognizes is not known. Nothing much larger sits one base from this clone, and base qualities are not available.

Before genomic DNA extraction, conventional CD4+ T cells were purified from blood as CD25-low CD127-high cells. About eight healthy control donors served as the comparison group for repertoire analyses. Looking up the germline V gene yields CDR1 SGHTA and CDR2 FQGNSA. Trimming removed 1 base from V and 4 bases from J, leaving 13 bases between the germline ends. From the cysteine up to the phenylalanine, the CDR3 has a length of 15 residues. Only the CDR3 DNA is retained, 45 bases long and in frame from the first base. These sequences were also reported in another study, on regulatory T cells. As described in the second report: The multiplex PCR used 52 forward TRBV primers and 13 reverse TRBJ primers, with assay-based and computational corrections for amplification bias. Repertoires from patients had restricted unique TRB V-J pairs and skewed V and J gene usage, with the strongest effect in regulatory T cells. T-cell receptor beta repertoires of sorted regulatory, conventional CD4+ and CD8+ T cells were compared between CD3G-deficient patients and healthy controls. Ficoll density separation was used to isolate peripheral blood mononuclear cells. Within the immunoSEQ assay, multiplex PCR amplified rearranged TRB loci from genomic DNA. An Illumina HiSeq platform was used to sequence the TRB amplicons. Raw sequences were error-filtered and aligned to reference gene sequences by custom algorithms and were subsequently analyzed with the immunoSEQ online tools. Frequencies of productive and nonproductive TRB rearrangements were evaluated among both unique and total sequences. For group comparisons, t tests, Mann-Whitney tests or two-way ANOVA were performed in Prism software.

The V and J segments used are TRBV7-2 and TRBJ1-1, with TRBD1 perhaps the D gene, on 5 matching bases. This clonotype originated in a human donor in good health. Input material: CD25- CD4+ T cells sorted from blood. The DNA reads as follows: TGTGCCAGCAGCTTAGTGGGGGGATTGGGCACTGAAGCTTTCTTT. Translated, this is CASSLVGGLGTEAFF.